This T cell receptor beta chain was profiled in a study of T-cell reconstitution after alpha-beta-depleted transplantation in children. Study conclusions and caveats: It was reported that alpha-beta T cells came from several hundred expanded graft clones (about two months after transplant). Hyperexpanded clones declined; after one year, newly produced T cells mostly supplied diversity. There were some patients whose high TCRbeta diversity at day 60 came from surviving recipient T cells and thymic progenitors.

Preparation of the TCRbeta library was carried out with unique molecular identifiers. TCRdb independently ran MiXCR on the PCR reads; one entry per CDR3 protein. The table records about 830,000 distinct CDR3 sequences, roughly 15% of them present only once. The CDR3 contains 15 residues. Deletions cut 0 bases from V and 2 bases from J, with 8 bases between. From germline, CDR1 is MNHEY and CDR2 SVGAGI. This clonotype was picked up many times. Antigen specificity is unknown. The source is a male patient between 10 and 17 years old who had a stem cell transplant for acute lymphoblastic leukemia, so the T cells may come from the graft donor. The material was PBMCs, mostly from graft donor cells, obtained 360 days after TCRalphabeta/CD19-depleted stem cell transplant. The V call is TRBV6-5, the J call TRBJ1-5; D not certain. In DNA, the CDR3 is TGTGCCAGCAGTTACTCTGGAGGAGGCAATCAGCCCCAGCATTTT. Translated: CASSYSGGGNQPQHF.